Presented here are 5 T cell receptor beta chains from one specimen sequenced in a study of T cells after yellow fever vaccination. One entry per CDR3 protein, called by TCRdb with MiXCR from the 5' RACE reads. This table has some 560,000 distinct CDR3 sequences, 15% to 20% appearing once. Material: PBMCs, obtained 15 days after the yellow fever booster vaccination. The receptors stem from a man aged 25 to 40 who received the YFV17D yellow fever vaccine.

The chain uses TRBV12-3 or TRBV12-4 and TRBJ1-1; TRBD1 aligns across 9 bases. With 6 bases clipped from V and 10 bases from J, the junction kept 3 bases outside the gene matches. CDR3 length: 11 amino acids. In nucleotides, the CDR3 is TGTGCCAGCAGAAGGGACAGGGTAGCTTTCTTT. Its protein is CASRRDRVAFF.

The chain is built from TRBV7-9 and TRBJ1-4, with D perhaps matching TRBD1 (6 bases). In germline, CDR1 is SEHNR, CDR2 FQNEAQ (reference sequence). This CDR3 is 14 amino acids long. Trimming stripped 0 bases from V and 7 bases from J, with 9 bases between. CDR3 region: CASSLAEQGEKLFF. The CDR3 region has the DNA TGTGCCAGCAGCTTAGCGGAACAGGGTGAAAAACTGTTTTTT.

The CDR3: CASIYDKRAFF. The CDR3 region has the DNA TGTGCCAGCATCTATGATAAGAGAGCTTTCTTT. J is TRBJ1-1 and V is TRBV6-6; D remains ambiguous. This CDR3 has 11 amino acids. The V and J ends lost 7 bases and 10 bases respectively, with 13 bases between them. CDR1 and CDR2 from the germline V gene are MNHNY and SVGAGI (reference sequence).

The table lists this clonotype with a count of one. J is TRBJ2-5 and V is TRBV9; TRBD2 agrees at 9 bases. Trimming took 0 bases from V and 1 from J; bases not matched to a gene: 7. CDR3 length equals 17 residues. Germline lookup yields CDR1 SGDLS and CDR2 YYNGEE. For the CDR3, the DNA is TGTGCCAGCAGCGTAGGGGTAGCGGGGGCCCGCCAAGAGACCCAGTACTTC. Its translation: CASSVGVAGARQETQYF.

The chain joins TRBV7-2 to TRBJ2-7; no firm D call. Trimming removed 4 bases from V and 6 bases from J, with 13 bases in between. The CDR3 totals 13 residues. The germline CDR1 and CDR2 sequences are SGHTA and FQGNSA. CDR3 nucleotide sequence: TGTGCCAGCAGCTATCAGGCGGAAAGCGAGCAGTACTTC. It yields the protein CASSYQAESEQYF.